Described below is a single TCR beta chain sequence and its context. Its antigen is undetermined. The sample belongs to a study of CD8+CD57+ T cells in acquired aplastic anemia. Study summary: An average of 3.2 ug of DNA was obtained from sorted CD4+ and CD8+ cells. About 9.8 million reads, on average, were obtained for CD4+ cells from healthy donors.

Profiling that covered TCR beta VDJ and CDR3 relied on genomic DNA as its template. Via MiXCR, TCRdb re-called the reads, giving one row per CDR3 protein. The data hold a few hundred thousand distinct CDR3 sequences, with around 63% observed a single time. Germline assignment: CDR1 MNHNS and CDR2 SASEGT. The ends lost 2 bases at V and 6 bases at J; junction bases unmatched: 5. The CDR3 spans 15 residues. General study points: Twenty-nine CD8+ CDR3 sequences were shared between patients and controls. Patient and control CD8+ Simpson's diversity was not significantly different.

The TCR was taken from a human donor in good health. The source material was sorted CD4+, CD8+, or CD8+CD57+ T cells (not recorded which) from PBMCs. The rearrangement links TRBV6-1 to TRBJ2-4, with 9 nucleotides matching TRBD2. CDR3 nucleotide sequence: TGTGCCAGCAGTGAATCGCGGGGGGGCCGAAACATTCAGTACTTC. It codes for CASSESRGGRNIQYF.